This T cell receptor beta chain was recorded in a study of cytomegalovirus exposure and HLA in healthy donors. Overall study results and limits: Some TCR beta chains (around 180 of them) were listed as cytomegalovirus-associated.

With regard to this clone: Its specificity is not known.

Amplification used 60 Vbeta primers and 13 Jbeta primers. Method: immunoSEQ multiplex PCR; TCRdb's copy keeps in-frame clones and lacks some. The sample lists over 150,000 clones; about 77% were seen once. The receptor comes from a man younger than 40 in good health and CMV-seropositive. The specimen was PBMCs.

The CDR3 reads CASSQGRAGGEEQFF. CDR3 DNA sequence: TGCGCCAGCAGCCAAGGAAGAGCGGGAGGGGAGGAGCAGTTCTTC. The V and J genes are TRBV4-1 and TRBJ2-1, with 10 bases matching TRBD2. CDR1 MGHRA and CDR2 YSYEKL come from the germline V gene. The CDR3 has 15 amino acids. Trimming at V came to 1 base and at J to 10 bases, leaving 7 bases not matched to a gene.